The 25 T cell receptor beta chains presented below share a single source sample, sequenced in a study of blood T cells in healthy people across ages. The second PCR ran about 6 to 12 cycles with a sample-barcoded 5' primer and J-beta primers. In TCRdb, the 5' RACE reads were re-called with MiXCR into one record per CDR3 protein. The sample lists over a million distinct CDR3 sequences, around 59% occurring once. Sequenced material: blood. These receptors came from a man younger than 30 in good health.

The chain joins TRBV6-1 to TRBJ1-5; TRBD1 is a possible D gene (6 bases). This CDR3 spans 13 amino acids. The germline V gene has CDR1 MNHNS and CDR2 SASEGT. V was clipped by 6 bases and J by 9 bases, with 15 bases between them. Written as DNA, the CDR3 is TGTGCCAGCAGAAACGGGACAACCAGGCCCCAGCATTTT. Encoded protein: CASRNGTTRPQHF.

The gene calls are TRBV20-1 and TRBJ2-7; D might be TRBD1 (5 bases). The CDR3 is 13 residues long. V lost 6 bases to trimming and J lost 2 bases, with 14 bases between them. Germline V gives CDR1 DFQATT, CDR2 SNEGSKA (reference sequence). The CDR3 DNA follows: TGCAGTGCGAGCAACGGACAAACCTACGAGCAGTACTTC. Amino acids: CSASNGQTYEQYF.

This clonotype has more than one count but fewer than ten. The rearrangement links TRBV7-9 to TRBJ2-4, with D perhaps matching TRBD2 (5 bases). Near its end, the DNA agrees better with TRBJ2-7, so the J call may be wrong. Germline V gives CDR1 SEHNR, CDR2 FQNEAQ (reference sequence). CDR3 length: 15 residues. The CDR3 here is CASSAKDLPPYEQYF. Written as DNA, the CDR3 is TGTGCCAGCAGCGCCAAGGACTTGCCTCCCTACGAGCAGTACTTC.

There are a few counts of this clonotype. The genes are TRBV4-1 and TRBJ1-1; D uncertain. The CDR3 loop spans 13 amino acids. Germline V lookup: CDR1 MGHRA, CDR2 YSYEKL. Trimming pared 1 base from V and 7 bases from J, leaving 10 bases between. CDR3 nucleotide sequence: TGCGCCAGCAGCCAAGTGGGTTTGGATGAAGCTTTCTTT. Its translation is CASSQVGLDEAFF.

The V call is TRBV5-6, the J call TRBJ2-7, with D possibly TRBD1 on 5 matching bases. The CDR3 loop spans 13 amino acids. The germline CDR1 and CDR2 sequences are SGHDT and YYEEEE. V gave up 4 bases and J gave up 5 bases, with 13 bases separating them. The CDR3 DNA sequence: TGTGCCAGCAGCGAGGACACGTCTGACGAGCAGTACTTC. The encoded protein is CASSEDTSDEQYF.

The chain has TRBV11-2 and TRBJ2-1, with a tentative D call TRBD2 (5 bases). This CDR3 spans 16 amino acids. Trimming cost V 4 bases and J 4 bases, with 17 bases left between them. Germline CDR1 reads SGHAT; CDR2 reads FQNNGV. The CDR3 region has the DNA TGTGCCAGCAGCTCCGCGAGACTACGTGATTACAATGAGCAGTTCTTC. Translation gives CASSSARLRDYNEQFF.

The rearrangement links TRBV29-1 to TRBJ2-5; D may be TRBD1 (5 bases). The DNA matches TRBJ2-7 better at its end, which makes the J call doubtful. Germline V gene lookup returns CDR1 SQVTM and CDR2 ANQGSEA. The CDR3 consists of 11 residues. CDR3 sequence: CSGSSGREQYF. Written as DNA, the CDR3 is TGCAGCGGTTCCTCAGGGCGCGAGCAGTACTTC.

This clonotype was observed a few times. The genes are TRBV20-1 and TRBJ2-7; 8 nucleotides align to TRBD2. CDR3 length: 14 residues. J was trimmed by 3 bases and V by 3 bases; bases with no gene match: 7. Germline V gene lookup returns CDR1 DFQATT and CDR2 SNEGSKA (reference sequence). DNA of the CDR3: TGCAGTGCTAGGGCCGGGACTAGTCTCTACGAGCAGTACTTC. Its translation is CSARAGTSLYEQYF.

This chain links TRBV27 with TRBJ1-4, with D possibly being TRBD1 (6 bases). This CDR3 is built from 13 residues. Trimming left V 7 bases short and J 5 bases short, with 11 bases between. Germline CDR1 is MNHEY and CDR2 is SMNVEV (reference sequence). The CDR3 reads CASKTGRNEKLFF. In DNA form, the CDR3 reads TGTGCCAGCAAAACAGGGCGGAATGAAAAACTGTTTTTT.

This CDR3 is CASSFQGADEKLFF. CDR3 sequence (DNA): TGTGCCAGCAGTTTCCAGGGGGCGGATGAAAAACTGTTTTTT. The rearrangement uses TRBV12-3 or TRBV12-4 and TRBJ1-4; 8 positions agree with TRBD1. V gave up 3 bases and J gave up 6 bases; unmatched junction bases: 3. CDR3 length: 14 amino acids.

V and J are TRBV28 and TRBJ2-7; possibly TRBD1 for D (5 bases). The CDR3 loop spans 15 amino acids. The V gene's germline CDR1 is MDHEN and CDR2 SYDVKM. V lost 3 bases and J 0 bases, leaving 12 bases between the germline ends. The CDR3 reads CASSFLPGRSYEQYF. As DNA, the CDR3 is TGTGCCAGCAGTTTCCTCCCAGGGCGCTCCTACGAGCAGTACTTC.

The gene calls are TRBV28 and TRBJ1-3, with D hard to call. Germline V CDR1 and CDR2: MDHEN, SYDVKM. The length of the CDR3 is 15 residues. The germline V and J ends were trimmed by 4 bases and 2 bases, with 12 bases remaining between them. CDR3 nucleotide sequence: TGTGCCAGCAGTTCAAGGGCCCCCCCTGGAAACACCATATATTTT. It translates to CASSSRAPPGNTIYF.

V is TRBV7-9 and J is TRBJ2-7; TRBD2 matches at 13 bases. The DNA end is more similar to TRBJ2-5, so the J call may be wrong. The germline V gene encodes CDR1 SEHNR and CDR2 FQNEAQ (reference sequence). The CDR3 spans 16 residues. The DNA for the CDR3 is TGTGCCAGCAGCTCACTAGCGGGGGGGCTAGGAGAGACCCAGTACTTC. Translating it yields CASSSLAGGLGETQYF.

This rearrangement joins TRBV7-9 to TRBJ2-5; no reliable D call. V dropped 3 bases and J dropped 2 bases, with 7 bases sitting between them. CDR3 length equals 13 residues. CDR1 is SEHNR, CDR2 FQNEAQ, per germline (reference sequence). CDR3 in amino acids: CASSFLKQETQYF. The CDR3 nucleotides read TGTGCCAGCAGCTTTCTCAAACAAGAGACCCAGTACTTC. Combining the CDR3 with reference TRBV7-9 and TRBJ2-5 gives the whole variable domain DTGVSQNPRHKITKRGQNVTFRCDPISEHNRLYWYRQTLGQGPEFLTYFQNEAQLEKSRLLSDRFSAERPKGSFSTLEIQRTEQGDSAMYLCASSFLKQETQYFGPGTRLLVL.

This clonotype was found once. The chain combines TRBV20-1 with TRBJ2-3; no definite D call. This CDR3 spans 11 amino acids. CDR1 DFQATT and CDR2 SNEGSKA come from the germline V gene (reference sequence). Between the trimmed V and J ends, which lost 6 bases and 2 bases, there was a span of 6 bases. The DNA for the CDR3 is TGCAGTGCGCTGCCCACAGATACGCAGTATTTT. Amino acid sequence: CSALPTDTQYF.

In this sample, this clonotype turned up a few times. V gene TRBV20-1 combines with J gene TRBJ2-4; perhaps TRBD1 as D (6 bases). Deletions cut 5 bases from V and 2 bases from J, with 16 bases between. Germline loops: CDR1 DFQATT, CDR2 SNEGSKA (reference sequence). This CDR3 is built from 15 residues. DNA of the CDR3: TGCAGTGCTCGGGCAGGGGCAACATCCAAAAACATTCAGTACTTC. It specifies CSARAGATSKNIQYF.

This chain connects TRBV4-1 to TRBJ2-1, with TRBD1 as a possible D gene (8 bases). The V end lost 4 bases, the J end lost 6 bases, and 16 bases lay between the germline ends. CDR1 is MGHRA and CDR2 is YSYEKL in the germline V gene. CDR3 size: 15 residues. CDR3 bases: TGCGCCAGCAGCCTCGGACAGGGAGGGGGCAATGAGCAGTTCTTC. This codes for CASSLGQGGGNEQFF.

V is TRBV6-6 and J is TRBJ2-2, with no clear D. The V gene's germline CDR1 is MNHNY and CDR2 SVGAGI (reference sequence). Trimming took 0 bases from V and 6 from J, leaving 11 bases between them. This CDR3 is 15 amino acids long. CDR3 loop: CASSYSPRESGELFF. The CDR3 DNA follows: TGTGCCAGCAGTTACTCACCAAGGGAATCCGGGGAGCTGTTTTTT.

This clonotype was found a few times. The chain joins TRBV6-6 to TRBJ2-7; D uncertain. CDR1 and CDR2 from the germline V gene are MNHNY and SVGAGI (reference sequence). The CDR3 sequence is 13 residues long. V was clipped by 5 bases and J by 5 bases, with 13 bases between them. The CDR3: CASSPRLTDEQYF. The CDR3 region has the DNA TGTGCCAGCAGTCCCCGGTTGACCGACGAGCAGTACTTC.

This clonotype was counted at least ten times. A junction end diverges from the germline sequence, so it may reflect a read error. The chain joins TRBV27 to TRBJ2-7, with TRBD2 matching over 10 bases. This CDR3 has 15 residues. Germline loops: CDR1 MNHEY, CDR2 SMNVEV (reference sequence). The CDR3 is CASSLSSGGSYEQYF. CDR3 DNA: TGTGCCAGCAGCTTATCTAGCGGGGGCTCCTACGAGCAGTACTTC.

Notes on this clonotype: At one end the junction does not follow the germline gene, possibly because of a read error. The chain recombines TRBV29-1 with TRBJ2-4; D ambiguous. This CDR3 is built from 11 residues. The germline V gene encodes CDR1 SQVTM and CDR2 ANQGSEA. The CDR3, as DNA: TGCAGCGTTGAATATGTGGGTGAGCAGTCCTTC. Its translation is CSVEYVGEQSF.

The V call is TRBV20-1, the J call TRBJ2-7; 11 bases align to TRBD2. Per germline, CDR1 DFQATT and CDR2 SNEGSKA (reference sequence). The CDR3 length is 16 residues. Unmatched junction bases numbered 7, after V lost 0 bases and J lost 3 bases. CDR3 DNA: TGCAGTGCTAGAGATTCGGGCCTAGCGGGAGGCTACGAGCAGTACTTC. The encoded protein is CSARDSGLAGGYEQYF.

Many counts were recorded for this clonotype. The rearrangement links TRBV6-5 to TRBJ2-5; D is possibly TRBD2 (5 bases). CDR1 is MNHEY and CDR2 is SVGAGI in the germline V gene. Trimming stripped 3 bases from V and 2 bases from J, with 10 bases between. The CDR3 spans 14 residues. CDR3 loop: CASSYGGGQETQYF. CDR3 bases: TGTGCCAGCAGTTATGGTGGAGGTCAAGAGACCCAGTACTTC.

This chain joins TRBV27 and TRBJ2-3; TRBD1 agrees at 7 bases. J was trimmed by 6 bases and V by 5 bases; bases with no gene match: 11. The length of the CDR3 is 15 residues. The germline V gene has CDR1 MNHEY and CDR2 SMNVEV (reference sequence). Here the CDR3 DNA reads TGTGCCAGCAGTCTCTTACAGGGGTCTGCGGATACGCAGTATTTT. Amino acid sequence: CASSLLQGSADTQYF.

The chain carries TRBV20-1 and TRBJ2-1, with a weak D call TRBD1 (6 bases). V dropped 2 bases and J dropped 9 bases, with 14 bases sitting between them. This CDR3 spans 13 amino acids. The germline V gene encodes CDR1 DFQATT and CDR2 SNEGSKA (reference sequence). CDR3 sequence: CSARSLGASEQFF. The CDR3 nucleotides are TGCAGTGCTAGAAGTCTGGGGGCAAGTGAGCAGTTCTTC.